This T cell receptor beta chain appears in the sequencing data of a study of blood T cells in healthy people across ages (dated by TCRdb to about 2015). Looking at the study overall: Template switching captured roughly one uniquely barcoded TCR beta cDNA molecule per two T cells in model experiments. Donors of different ages were randomly distributed across sequencing lanes to avoid experimental bias. Donors were grouped into four age groups: young (average approximately 16 years), middle-aged (over 35), aged (around 66) and long-lived (approximately 81). Using the same blood draw, the study looked at two additional independent replicas of 1 million unique cDNA reads for two donors, one aged 18 to 29 and the other aged 80 or older. Age-related changes in TCR beta repertoire diversity were measured in the study by deep sequencing normalized with unique cDNA molecular identifiers.

Systemically healthy Caucasian individuals from Russia, about 38 in total and aged roughly 6 to 95 years, were included as donors. Ten milliliters of peripheral blood were drawn from each donor into EDTA-treated Vacutainer tubes. Ficoll-Paque density-gradient centrifugation was used to isolate PBMCs, with at least 7 million obtained per sample. Trizol reagent was used to extract total RNA from the PBMCs, yielding at least 5 micrograms per sample. Naive CD45RAhigh/CD27high T cell percentages were measured by flow cytometry on a PBMC aliquot from every donor. In the germline V gene (reference sequence), CDR1 corresponds to SGHNT and CDR2 to YYREEE. Reading from cysteine to phenylalanine, the CDR3 counts 18 amino acids. Only the CDR3 DNA is retained, 54 bases long and in frame from the first base. V is pruned by 2 bases and J by 0 bases, leaving 10 bases of the junction without a gene match. This clonotype was seen a few times. It lacks a known antigen. Base-call qualities are not available, and no considerably larger clone is one nucleotide away.

Summary of the overall study and its limitations: The long-lived group showed more naive CD4+ T cells, fewer expanded clones and increased TCR diversity than the aged group, suggesting age selection. Because profiling used bulk unsorted PBMCs, naive and antigen-experienced compartments could not be compared conclusively. Observed TCR beta diversity correlated strongly with the percentage of naive T cells measured by flow cytometry. Estimates of total diversity based on one million sequenced T cells were considered lower bounds and underestimates. Because the CMV infection status of the donors was unknown, age-related changes in expanded clonotypes may potentially have been confounded. Observed TCR beta diversity per million T cells fell roughly linearly with age, and a significant reduction was already apparent by age roughly 40.

Receptor libraries were prepared by 5' RACE. Instrument used: Illumina HiSeq 2500. A second PCR of 7 to 11 cycles was performed with a sample-barcoded 5' primer and a J-beta primer mix. A unique molecular identifier was introduced onto each TCR beta cDNA molecule by a template-switch 5' adaptor carrying 12 random nucleotides. At least 2.5 million CDR3-containing paired-end reads were obtained from each sample. All of the RNA was converted into first-strand cDNA using the Mint cDNA synthesis kit, with a TRBC-specific oligonucleotide serving as the primer. After uracil-DNA glycosylase treatment, a first 18-cycle PCR used universal primers M1SS and BC2_uni_R on all cDNA. In the authors' own workflow: For normalization, 1 million high-quality reads were randomly selected from each sample, with every read carrying a distinct molecular identifier. Instead of being binned into consensus sequences, reads that shared molecular identifiers were thrown out. MiTCR, with a Q25 quality threshold and the strictest error-elimination algorithm, was used for CDR3 identification, clonotype clustering and error correction. A nonparametric unseen species model using Euler transformation provided a lower-bound estimate of total TCR beta diversity. TCRdb itself trimmed the public reads at Q25 with fastp, ran MiXCR and retained productive beta chains. When rows share a CDR3 protein, they turn into one entry using the most common DNA and genes. The V and J calls shown here were made by TCRdb, not taken from the authors' results. Counted in this sample were just under 750,000 distinct CDR3 sequences; 20% to 25% of them appeared once. The ten largest account for around 22% of the sample.

The sequence links TRBV5-4 to TRBJ1-5; TRBD1 agrees with 8 junctional bases. The TCR sequence derives from a man in his 70s in good health. The sample comprised blood. The bases are TGTGCCAGCAGCTTTAAGTCCTCCGGGACAGGTAGCAATCAGCCCCAGCATTTT. This is translated as CASSFKSSGTGSNQPQHF.